Presented here are 5 T cell receptor beta chains from one specimen sequenced in a study of shared clonotypes between healthy human individuals (dated by TCRdb to about 2020). The method behind the library was the immunoSEQ multiplex PCR assay. TCRdb obtained this table from immuneACCESS and retained in-frame rearrangements with V and J assigned. These tables miss some clones; where compared with another copy, unresolved V genes account for less than half of the shortfall, and the remainder is unexplained. A total of approximately 500,000 clones appear in this sample, about 96% of them only once. The ten most abundant clones make up 0.05% to 0.07% of the sample. The specimen was naive CD4+ T cells sorted from blood. The meaning of the sample's cell subset or site label: CD45RA+ positively selected. The receptor set was obtained from a woman aged 25 to 39 in good health.

The J gene is TRBJ2-3, the V gene TRBV27; 13 nucleotides agree with TRBD2. V was clipped by 6 bases and J by 10 bases; unmatched bases: 10. Germline CDR1 reads MNHEY; CDR2 reads SMNVEV (reference sequence). This CDR3 region has 15 residues. CDR3 nucleotides: TGTGCCAGCAGACGGACTAGCGGGAGTTTGCTTCCGCAGTATTTT. This translates into CASRRTSGSLLPQYF.

V and J are TRBV7-2 and TRBJ2-1; TRBD2 might be the D (5 bases). V shed 4 bases and J shed 1 base, with 11 bases lying between them. The CDR3 has 15 amino acids. Germline V CDR1 and CDR2: SGHTA, FQGNSA. The CDR3, as DNA: TGTGCCAGCAGCTCGATTAGAGGGTCCTACAATGAGCAGTTCTTC. Translation: CASSSIRGSYNEQFF.

The CDR3 spells CASSLRGPNSPLHF. CDR3 nucleotide sequence: TGTGCCAGCAGCTTGCGAGGGCCGAATTCACCCCTCCACTTT. J is TRBJ1-6 and V is TRBV5-4, with D uncertain. Germline assignment: CDR1 SGHNT and CDR2 YYREEE (reference sequence). This CDR3 is built from 14 residues. V lost 1 base, J lost 7 bases, and 9 bases lay in between.

J is TRBJ2-7 and V is TRBV7-2, with D perhaps matching TRBD1 (5 bases). This CDR3 contains 13 residues. Germline V lookup: CDR1 SGHTA, CDR2 FQGNSA. V was trimmed by 0 bases and J by 2 bases, leaving 5 bases between them. The CDR3, as DNA: TGTGCCAGCAGCTTAGCAGGGGCCTACGAGCAGTACTTC. Translation: CASSLAGAYEQYF.

The CDR3 bases are TGTGCCAGCAATGGCGGACAGGGGGCATACGAGCAGTACTTC. Its protein product is CASNGGQGAYEQYF. The rearrangement links TRBV2 to TRBJ2-7; 11 bases line up with TRBD1. The CDR3 is 14 residues long. Germline loops: CDR1 SNHLY, CDR2 FYNNEI. Germline trimming cut 7 bases from V and 4 bases from J; bases unmatched to any gene: 6.